The clone carrying this T cell receptor (beta chain) was counted between two and nine times. Its antigen is currently unknown. This sample stems from a study of identical twins. Study findings and constraints: While abundant cord blood beta clonotypes carried fewer insertions, memory repertoires showed no such pattern. One should note that invariant MAIT and iNKT cells could partly confound zero-insertion analyses.

Germline-derived CDR1 and CDR2 are KGHDR and SFDVKD. This CDR3 has 13 amino acids. V was clipped by 3 bases and J by 8 bases, with 9 bases between them. TCRdb itself ran the 5' RACE reads through MiXCR, one entry per CDR3 protein. This table holds a few hundred thousand distinct CDR3 sequences, about 15% found once. This sample was also put to use in a study of yellow fever vaccine responses in identical twins.

The sequencing input was CD4+ T cells sorted from blood. This chain joins TRBV24-1 and TRBJ2-2; unclear D gene. The source of this sequence is a woman between 18 and 30 years old in good health. The CDR3 nucleotides read TGTGCCACCAGTGATCTCCAATTGGGGGAGCTGTTTTTT. It translates to CATSDLQLGELFF.